The 10 T cell receptor beta chains reported below all come from one sample, sequenced in a study of beta chain features in type 1 diabetes. What was sequenced were expressed TCRB transcripts, since all of the isolated RNA had been reverse transcribed. Some clones are missing from TCRdb's copy, which holds only in-frame ones; the method was immunoSEQ multiplex PCR. This sample has around 300,000 clones, with 14% found just once. The specimen was central memory CD4+ T cells from blood. These receptors were collected from a man younger than 40 in good health.

This chain uses TRBV10-3 with TRBJ2-3; no firm D call. Germline CDR1 ENHRY, CDR2 SYGVKD. The CDR3 has 14 residues. V lost 6 bases, J lost 0 bases, and 10 bases lay in between. CDR3 residues: CAISHVESTDTQYF. The CDR3 region has the DNA TGTGCCATCAGCCACGTCGAGAGCACAGATACGCAGTATTTT.

This chain uses TRBV6-6 with TRBJ2-3, with D perhaps TRBD1 (6 bases). CDR1 is MNHNY and CDR2 is SVGAGI in the germline V gene (reference sequence). The CDR3 totals 15 residues. V gave up 5 bases and J gave up 6 bases, with 18 bases separating them. CDR3: CASSEARTVRDTQYF. The CDR3 bases are TGTGCCAGCAGTGAGGCGAGGACAGTCAGGGATACGCAGTATTTT.

J is TRBJ2-2 and V is TRBV4-1, with 15 bases lining up with TRBD2. With 2 bases clipped from V and 4 bases from J, the junction kept 8 bases outside the gene matches. Germline lookup yields CDR1 MGHRA and CDR2 YSYEKL. CDR3 length: 19 amino acids. The CDR3 is CASSQSGLAGGPTTGELFF. In nucleotides, the CDR3 is TGCGCCAGCAGCCAATCCGGACTAGCGGGAGGGCCTACCACCGGGGAGCTGTTTTTT.

The chain joins TRBV7-2 to TRBJ2-3, with D possibly being TRBD1 (6 bases). Trimming left V 5 bases short and J 1 base short, with 16 bases between. The CDR3 extends over 16 amino acids. Germline V gene lookup returns CDR1 SGHTA and CDR2 FQGNSA. The CDR3: CASSLVTGHRTDTQYF. In DNA, the CDR3 is TGTGCCAGCAGCCTGGTGACGGGACACCGCACAGATACGCAGTATTTT.

This clone has only a few counts. The chain is built from TRBV7-8 and TRBJ2-1, with TRBD2 matching over 11 bases. The CDR3 is 14 residues long. In germline, CDR1 is SGHVS, CDR2 FQNEAQ. V lost 2 bases to trimming and J lost 8 bases; unmatched junction nucleotides: 2. The CDR3 coding sequence is TGTGCCAGCAGCTTATTAGCGGGAGGGGATGAGCAGTTCTTC. Translation: CASSLLAGGDEQFF. Full variable domain (rest looked up from reference TRBV7-8 and TRBJ2-1): GAGVSQSPRYKVAKRGQDVALRCDPISGHVSLFWYQQALGQGPEFLTYFQNEAQLDKSGLPSDRFFAERPEGSVSTLKIQRTQQEDSAVYLCASSLLAGGDEQFFGPGTRLTVL.

V gene TRBV19 combines with J gene TRBJ2-4, with D possibly matching TRBD1 (7 bases). V was cut by 5 bases and J by 7 bases, with 15 bases left in between. The CDR3 covers 14 residues. From germline, CDR1 is LNHDA and CDR2 SQIVND (reference sequence). In DNA, the CDR3 is TGTGCCAGTAGTTCCGAGACAGGGAGGAACATTCAGTACTTC. The encoded protein is CASSSETGRNIQYF. Using reference TRBV19 and TRBJ2-4 for the parts outside the CDR3, the full variable domain is DGGITQSPKYLFRKEGQNVTLSCEQNLNHDAMYWYRQDPGQGLRLIYYSQIVNDFQKGDIAEGYSVSREKKESFPLTVTSAQKNPTAFYLCASSSETGRNIQYFGAGTRLSVL.

This clone was recorded many times. The chain uses TRBV28 and TRBJ2-7; no clear D gene. V dropped 2 bases and J dropped 3 bases, with 5 bases sitting between them. Germline V gene sequence: CDR1 MDHEN, CDR2 SYDVKM. CDR3 size: 12 residues. In nucleotides, the CDR3 is TGTGCCAGCAGTTTACCGGGCTACGAGCAGTACTTC. The encoded protein is CASSLPGYEQYF.

The chain links TRBV4-1 to TRBJ2-5; D call uncertain. In germline, CDR1 is MGHRA, CDR2 YSYEKL. V was shortened by 4 bases and J by 1 base, with 19 bases between the two germline ends. The CDR3 contains 17 residues. In DNA, the CDR3 is TGCGCCAGCAGCCCCACCTGGCCGAGTAACTCCCAAGAGACCCAGTACTTC. Amino acid sequence: CASSPTWPSNSQETQYF.

This clone was seen many times. This chain links TRBV5-6 with TRBJ2-4; tentative D call: TRBD2 (5 bases). Trimming stripped 3 bases from V and 7 bases from J, with 8 bases between. CDR1 and CDR2 (germline): SGHDT, YYEEEE. CDR3 length equals 12 residues. CDR3 nucleotides: TGTGCCAGCAGCTGGGAGCAGAACATTCAGTACTTC. The encoded protein is CASSWEQNIQYF.

This clone is a singleton in its sample. This CDR3 reads CASREVGEQYF. The CDR3 nucleotides read TGTGCCAGCAGGGAAGTGGGCGAGCAGTACTTC. This chain links TRBV13 with TRBJ2-7, with D unclear. V was trimmed by 6 bases and J by 6 bases, leaving 9 bases between them. The CDR3 spans 11 residues. Germline V gives CDR1 PRHDT, CDR2 FYEKMQ (reference sequence).